This T cell receptor beta chain was found in a study of T cell clones after liver transplantation (dated by TCRdb to the late 2010s). About the full investigation: ITN030ST, the source of the samples, was a randomized trial that attempted immunosuppression withdrawal within 2 years of liver transplantation. Donor-reactive T cell clones were identified by TCRbeta sequencing after a pre-transplant mixed lymphocyte reaction and then tracked in post-transplant blood. Third party-reactive TCRbeta sequences were also identified from pre-transplant MLRs to serve as an antigen-independent comparator for donor-reactive sequences. Three of the eight recipients were HCV-positive; the others were transplanted for non-autoimmune, non-viral indications. Until randomization at 12-24 months post-transplant, subjects were given standard immunosuppression, with no induction therapy. Tolerance meant complete immunosuppression withdrawal for at least one year without liver enzymes rising beyond twice the upper limit of normal. Blood samples were taken pre-transplant, pre-randomization before withdrawal, and post-randomization after full withdrawal or failed withdrawal. The studied cohort comprised 8 liver transplant recipients, 3 classified as tolerant and 5 as non-tolerant. Results the study describes overall, beyond this receptor: In 5 of 8 subjects, regardless of tolerance or HCV status, circulating donor-reactive CD4 TCRbeta sequences dropped significantly post-transplant. Low numbers of available donor cells limited the measurable donor-reactive repertoire in two subjects. After accounting for repertoire turnover, donor-reactive detection was significantly reduced in 7 of 8 subjects for CD4 and 8 of 8 for CD8. The conclusions were considered preliminary, being limited by small, heterogeneous patient numbers and non-standardized post-transplant time points. Without allograft tissue specimens, donor-reactive T cells may have migrated into the graft rather than being deleted. The decline in donor-reactive sequences exceeded the decline in third party-reactive sequences, suggesting partial antigen-specific deletion that was unrelated to withdrawal success.

This clone was found a few times. The specificity of this receptor is unknown. No quality values exist for individual bases; no much larger clone is one base distant. Inclusive of the bounding cysteine and phenylalanine, the CDR3 is 11 residues long. Only the CDR3 region is kept as DNA, spanning 33 bases read in frame from base 1. Per the germline V gene, SGHRS is the CDR1 and YFSETQ is the CDR2. The trim is 0 bases for V and 7 bases for J, with a gap of 4 bases between the germline ends. The sample's time point, from its label and the paper: pre-transplant. Unstimulated PBMCs, after thawing, were stained for CD3, CD4 and CD8 and then FACS-sorted into CD3+CD4+ and CD3+CD8+ populations. Randomization to immunosuppression withdrawal applied to every one of the 8 studied subjects. The Qiagen DNeasy Blood and Tissue Kit was used for isolation of genomic DNA. Using immunoSEQ, frozen genomic DNA was subjected to high-throughput TCRbeta CDR3 sequencing, a process that included PCR amplification, mapping, bias correction and internal controls. The paper's processing steps were these. Only productive rearrangements were retained, and each unique TCRbeta sequence was defined by its CDR3 nucleotide sequence together with its V and J gene. A sequence counted as donor-reactive only if the sequence showed at least 5-fold expansion in CFSE-low cells compared with unstimulated pre-transplant cells and had a frequency of at least 0.01%. Minimum frequency thresholds were set for each subject on the basis of the unstimulated sample with the lowest template count, so that a detection power of at least 90% was ensured. Jensen-Shannon divergence between the top 1000 TCRbeta sequences after and before transplant was used to measure repertoire turnover. Two-sided Fisher's exact tests were used to test for changes in how often donor-reactive sequences were detected. Drawn from immuneACCESS, this table holds only the in-frame rearrangements with V and J called that TCRdb kept. Clones are partly lost; checked studies trace under half to an unresolved V gene and leave the rest unexplained. V and J calls and clone size are as listed in that table; D and trimming were resolved from the DNA. The sample includes roughly 100,000 clones, with about 81% observed a single time. The top ten hold around 0.94% of the sample.

The sample was CD4+ T cells from blood, taken before liver transplant. The chain is assembled from TRBV5-1 and TRBJ1-1; the D segment cannot be called with confidence. The sequence came from a human donor who received a liver transplant. The CDR3 sequence is CASSLGNEAFF. The nucleotide sequence is given as TGCGCCAGCAGCTTGGGCAATGAAGCTTTCTTT.